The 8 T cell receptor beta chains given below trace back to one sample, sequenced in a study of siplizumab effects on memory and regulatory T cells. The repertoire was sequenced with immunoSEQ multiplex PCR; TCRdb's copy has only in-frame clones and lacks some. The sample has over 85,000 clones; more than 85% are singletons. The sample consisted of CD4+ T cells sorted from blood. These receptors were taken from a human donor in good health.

CDR3 in amino acids: CASSPLGNTEAFF. The CDR3 DNA is TGTGCCAGCAGTCCCCTGGGGAACACTGAAGCTTTCTTT. The V call is TRBV6-1, the J call TRBJ1-1, with no clear D. V lost 5 bases, J lost 1 base, and 8 bases lay in between. Germline CDR1 and CDR2: MNHNS and SASEGT. CDR3 length: 13 residues.

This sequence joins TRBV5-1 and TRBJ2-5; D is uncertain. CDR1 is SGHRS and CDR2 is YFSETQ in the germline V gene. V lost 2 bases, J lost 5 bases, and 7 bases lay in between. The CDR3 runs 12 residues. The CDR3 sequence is CASSLDSETQYF. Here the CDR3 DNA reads TGCGCCAGCAGCTTAGATTCTGAGACCCAGTACTTC.

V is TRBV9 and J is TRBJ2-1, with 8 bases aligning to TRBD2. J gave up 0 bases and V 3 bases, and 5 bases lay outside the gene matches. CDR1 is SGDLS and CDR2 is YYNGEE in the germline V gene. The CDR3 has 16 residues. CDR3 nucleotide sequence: TGTGCCAGCAGCGGACGTCTAGCGGGCTCCTACAATGAGCAGTTCTTC. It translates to CASSGRLAGSYNEQFF.

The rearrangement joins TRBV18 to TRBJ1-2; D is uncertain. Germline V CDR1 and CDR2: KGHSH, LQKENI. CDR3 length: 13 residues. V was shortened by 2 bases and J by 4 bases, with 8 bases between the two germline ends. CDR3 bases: TGTGCCAGCTCACCATCGGTTACCTATGGCTACACCTTC. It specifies CASSPSVTYGYTF.

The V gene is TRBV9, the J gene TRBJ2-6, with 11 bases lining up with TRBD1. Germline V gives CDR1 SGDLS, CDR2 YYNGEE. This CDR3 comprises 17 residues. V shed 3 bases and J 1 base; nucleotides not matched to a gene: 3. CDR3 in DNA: TGTGCCAGCAGCGGGGACAGGGGGTTTTCTGGGGCCAACGTCCTGACTTTC. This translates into CASSGDRGFSGANVLTF.

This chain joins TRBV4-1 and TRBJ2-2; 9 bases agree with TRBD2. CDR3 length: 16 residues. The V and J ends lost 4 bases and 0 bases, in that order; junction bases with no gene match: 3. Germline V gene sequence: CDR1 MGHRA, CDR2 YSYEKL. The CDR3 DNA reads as TGCGCCAGCAGCCCGCGGGGGGGAGCGAACACCGGGGAGCTGTTTTTT. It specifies CASSPRGGANTGELFF.

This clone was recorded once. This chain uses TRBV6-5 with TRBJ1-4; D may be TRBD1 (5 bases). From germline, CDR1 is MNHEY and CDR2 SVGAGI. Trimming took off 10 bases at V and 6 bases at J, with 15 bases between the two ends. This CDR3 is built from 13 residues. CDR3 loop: CATGRGGDEKLFF. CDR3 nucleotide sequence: TGTGCCACCGGCCGGGGGGGGGATGAAAAACTGTTTTTT.

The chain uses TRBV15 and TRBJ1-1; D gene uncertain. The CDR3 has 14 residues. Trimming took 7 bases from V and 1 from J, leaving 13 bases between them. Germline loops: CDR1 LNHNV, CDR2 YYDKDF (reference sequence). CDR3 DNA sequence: TGTGCCACCACCCCTCGGGTTACGAACACTGAAGCTTTCTTT. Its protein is CATTPRVTNTEAFF.